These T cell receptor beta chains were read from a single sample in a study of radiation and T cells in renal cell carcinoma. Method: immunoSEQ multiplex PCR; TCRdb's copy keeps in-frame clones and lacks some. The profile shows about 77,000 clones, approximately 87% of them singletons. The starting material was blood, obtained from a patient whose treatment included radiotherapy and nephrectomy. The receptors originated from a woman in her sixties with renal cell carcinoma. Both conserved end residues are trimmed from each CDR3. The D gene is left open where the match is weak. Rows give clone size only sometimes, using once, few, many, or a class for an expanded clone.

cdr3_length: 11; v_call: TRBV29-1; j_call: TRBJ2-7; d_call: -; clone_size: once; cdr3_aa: SVAGQGNYEQY
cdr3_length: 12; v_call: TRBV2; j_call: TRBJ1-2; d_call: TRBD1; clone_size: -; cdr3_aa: ASRGQGTNYGYT
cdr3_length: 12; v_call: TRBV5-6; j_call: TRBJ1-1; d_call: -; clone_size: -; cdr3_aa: ASSLDNRNTEAF
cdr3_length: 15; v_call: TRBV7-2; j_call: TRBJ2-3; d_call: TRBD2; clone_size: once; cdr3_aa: ASSLPISGITPDTQY
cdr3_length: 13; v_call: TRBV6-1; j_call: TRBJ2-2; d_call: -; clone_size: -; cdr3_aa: ASSEARGGTGELF
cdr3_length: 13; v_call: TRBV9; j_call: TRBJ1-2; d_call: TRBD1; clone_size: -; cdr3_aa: ASSLEGQGASGYT
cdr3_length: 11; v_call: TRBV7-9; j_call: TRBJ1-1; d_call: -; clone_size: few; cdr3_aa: ASSLEGATEAF
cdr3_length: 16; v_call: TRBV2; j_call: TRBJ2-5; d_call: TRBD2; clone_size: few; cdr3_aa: ASRRGTSGRRLGETQY
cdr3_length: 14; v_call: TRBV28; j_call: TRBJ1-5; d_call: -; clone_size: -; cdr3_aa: ASSLYAYYSNQPQH
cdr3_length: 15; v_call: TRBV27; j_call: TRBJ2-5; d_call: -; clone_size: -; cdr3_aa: ASSLTGDPAKSETQY
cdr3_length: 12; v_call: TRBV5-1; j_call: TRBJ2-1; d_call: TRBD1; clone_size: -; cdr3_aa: ASSEGQGYNEQF
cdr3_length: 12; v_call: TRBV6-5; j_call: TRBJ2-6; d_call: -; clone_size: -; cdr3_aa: ASSRRSGANVLT
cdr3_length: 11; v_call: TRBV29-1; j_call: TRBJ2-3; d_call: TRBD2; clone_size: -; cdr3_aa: SVVVGGADTQY
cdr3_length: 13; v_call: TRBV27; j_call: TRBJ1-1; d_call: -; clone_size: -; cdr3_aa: ASSLGAGVNTEAF
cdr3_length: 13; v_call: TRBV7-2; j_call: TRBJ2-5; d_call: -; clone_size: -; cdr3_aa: ASSLSGLPQETQY
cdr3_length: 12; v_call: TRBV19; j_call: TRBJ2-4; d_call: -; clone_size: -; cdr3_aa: ASSIGGSKNIQY
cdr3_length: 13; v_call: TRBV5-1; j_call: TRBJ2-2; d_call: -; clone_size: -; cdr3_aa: ASSWGPMNTGELF
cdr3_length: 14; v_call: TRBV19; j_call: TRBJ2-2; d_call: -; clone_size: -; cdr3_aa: ASTPGGGGVPGELF
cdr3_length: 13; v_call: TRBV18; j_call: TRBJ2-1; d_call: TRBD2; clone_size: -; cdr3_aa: ASSPGTSESNEQF
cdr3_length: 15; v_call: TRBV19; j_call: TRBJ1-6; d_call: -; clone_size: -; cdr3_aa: ASSMRAKGDYNSPLH
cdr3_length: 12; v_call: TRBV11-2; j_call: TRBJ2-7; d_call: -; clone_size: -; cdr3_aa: ASSLDRTAYEQY
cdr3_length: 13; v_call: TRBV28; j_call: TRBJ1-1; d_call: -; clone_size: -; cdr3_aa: ASSERTDMNTEAF
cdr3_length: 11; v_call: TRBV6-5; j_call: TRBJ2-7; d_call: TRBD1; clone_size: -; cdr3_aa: ASGGTGGGEQY
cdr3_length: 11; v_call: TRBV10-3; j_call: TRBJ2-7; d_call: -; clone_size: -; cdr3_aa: AIKTEDSYEQY
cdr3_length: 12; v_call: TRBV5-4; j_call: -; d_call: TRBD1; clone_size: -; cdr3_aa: ASSLWQGATEQY
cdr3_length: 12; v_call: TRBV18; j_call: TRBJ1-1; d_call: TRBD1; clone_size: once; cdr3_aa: ASSSQGANTEAF
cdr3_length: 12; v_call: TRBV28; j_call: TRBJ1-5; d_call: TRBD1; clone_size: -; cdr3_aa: ASSLLQGRQPQH
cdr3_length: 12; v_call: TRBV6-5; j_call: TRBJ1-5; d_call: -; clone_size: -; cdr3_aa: ASSYSGINQPQH
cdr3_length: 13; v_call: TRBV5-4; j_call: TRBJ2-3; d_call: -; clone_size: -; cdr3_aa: ASRQLTQGPDTQY
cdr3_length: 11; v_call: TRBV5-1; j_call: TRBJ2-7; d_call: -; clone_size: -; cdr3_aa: ASSLGSYYEQY
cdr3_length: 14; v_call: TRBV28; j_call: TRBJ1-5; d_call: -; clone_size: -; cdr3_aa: ASSSDLGAGNQPQH
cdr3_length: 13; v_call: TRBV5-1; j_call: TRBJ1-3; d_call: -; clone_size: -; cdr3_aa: ASSLGQTHGNTIY
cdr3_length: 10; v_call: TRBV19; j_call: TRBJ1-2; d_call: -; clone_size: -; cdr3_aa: ASKTGMGGYT
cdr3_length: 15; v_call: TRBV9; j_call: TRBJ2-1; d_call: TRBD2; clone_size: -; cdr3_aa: ASSVSPSGRGHNEQF
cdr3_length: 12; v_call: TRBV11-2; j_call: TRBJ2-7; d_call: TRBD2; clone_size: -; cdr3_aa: ASSVTSGSYEQY
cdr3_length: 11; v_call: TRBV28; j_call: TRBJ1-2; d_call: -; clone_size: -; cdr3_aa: ASSSGTAYGYT
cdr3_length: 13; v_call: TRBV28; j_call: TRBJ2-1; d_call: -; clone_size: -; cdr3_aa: ASSLAGNPYNEQF
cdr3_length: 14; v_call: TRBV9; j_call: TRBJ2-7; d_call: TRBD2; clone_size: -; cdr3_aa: ASSVGTSGRPYEQY
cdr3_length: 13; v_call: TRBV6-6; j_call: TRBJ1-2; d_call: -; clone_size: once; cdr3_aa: ASSYSTQGFYGYT
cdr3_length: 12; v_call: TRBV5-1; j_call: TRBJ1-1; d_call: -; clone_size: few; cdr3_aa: ASSLIGGYTEAF
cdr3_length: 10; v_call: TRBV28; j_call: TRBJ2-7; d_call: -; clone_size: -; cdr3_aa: ASSLRRYEQY
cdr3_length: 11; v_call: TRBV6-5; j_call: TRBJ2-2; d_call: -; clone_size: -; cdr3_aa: ASSYSNTGELF
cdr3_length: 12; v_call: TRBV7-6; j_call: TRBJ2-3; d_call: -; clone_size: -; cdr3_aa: ASSSVGGTDTQY
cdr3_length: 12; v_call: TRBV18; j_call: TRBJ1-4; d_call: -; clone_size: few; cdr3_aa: ASSPGAQVEKLF
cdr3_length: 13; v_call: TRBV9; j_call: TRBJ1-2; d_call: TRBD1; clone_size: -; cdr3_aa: ASSVDQTGLYGYT
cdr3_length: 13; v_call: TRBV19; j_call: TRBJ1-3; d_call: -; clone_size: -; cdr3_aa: ASSMEGGTGNTIY
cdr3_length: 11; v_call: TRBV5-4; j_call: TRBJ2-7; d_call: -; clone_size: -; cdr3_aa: ASSLIQENEQY
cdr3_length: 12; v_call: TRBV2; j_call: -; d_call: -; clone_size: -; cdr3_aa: ASRPPTPEHEQY
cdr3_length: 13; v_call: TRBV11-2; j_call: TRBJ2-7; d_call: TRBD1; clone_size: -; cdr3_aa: ASSLTDRGHYEQY
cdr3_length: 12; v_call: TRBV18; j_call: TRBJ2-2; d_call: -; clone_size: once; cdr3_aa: ASSPTPNAGELF
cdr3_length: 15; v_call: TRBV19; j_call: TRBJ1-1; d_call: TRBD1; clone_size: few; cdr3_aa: ASRGRTGRAMNTEAF
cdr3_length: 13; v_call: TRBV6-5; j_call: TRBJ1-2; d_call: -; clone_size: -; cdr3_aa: ASRTRTGANYGYT